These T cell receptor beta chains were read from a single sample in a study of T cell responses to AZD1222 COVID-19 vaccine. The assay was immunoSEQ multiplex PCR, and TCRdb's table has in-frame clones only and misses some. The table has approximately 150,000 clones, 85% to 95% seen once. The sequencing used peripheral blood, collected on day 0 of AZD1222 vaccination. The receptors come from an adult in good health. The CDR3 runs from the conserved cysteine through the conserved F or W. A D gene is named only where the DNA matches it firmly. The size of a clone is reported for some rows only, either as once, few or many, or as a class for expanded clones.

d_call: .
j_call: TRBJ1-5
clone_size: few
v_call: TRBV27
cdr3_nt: TGTGCCAGCAGTTTGGAGGGGCCCTATCAGCCCCAGCATTTT
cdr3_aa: CASSLEGPYQPQHF

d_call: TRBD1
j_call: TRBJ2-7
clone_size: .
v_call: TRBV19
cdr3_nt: TGTGCCAGTAGTAGCCGGACAGGGAGTCTCTACTTC
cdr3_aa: CASSSRTGSLYF

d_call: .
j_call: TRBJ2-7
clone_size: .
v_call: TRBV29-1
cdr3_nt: TGCAGCGTTGAAGTAGACTACGAGCAGTACTTC
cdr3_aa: CSVEVDYEQYF

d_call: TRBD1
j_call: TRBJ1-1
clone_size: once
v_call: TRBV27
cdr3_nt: TGTGCCAGCAGTGCCCAACAGGGGTCGATTGGGATCACTGAAGCTTTCTTT
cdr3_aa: CASSAQQGSIGITEAFF

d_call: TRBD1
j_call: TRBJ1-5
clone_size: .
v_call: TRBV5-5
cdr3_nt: TGTGCCAGCAGCTGGGATCCTCGGGACAGGGGAAATCAGCCCCAGCATTTT
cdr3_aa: CASSWDPRDRGNQPQHF

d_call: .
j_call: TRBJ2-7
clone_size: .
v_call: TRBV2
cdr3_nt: TGTGCCAGCAGTGAAGTTCTCTTTAACGAGCAGTACTTC
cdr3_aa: CASSEVLFNEQYF

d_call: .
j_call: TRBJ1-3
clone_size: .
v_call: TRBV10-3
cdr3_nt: TGTGCCATCAGTGAATATGAGGCGGGAAACACCATATATTTT
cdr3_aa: CAISEYEAGNTIYF

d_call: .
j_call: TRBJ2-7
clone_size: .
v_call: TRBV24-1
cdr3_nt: TGTGCCACCAGTGATTTGCGATCGGGTACTGATCAGTACTTC
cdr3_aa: CATSDLRSGTDQYF

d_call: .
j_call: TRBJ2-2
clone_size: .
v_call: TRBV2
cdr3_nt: TGTGCCAGCAGTGGGAACACCGGGGAGCTGTTTTTT
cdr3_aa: CASSGNTGELFF

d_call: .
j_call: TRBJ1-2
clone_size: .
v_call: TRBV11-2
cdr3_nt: TGTGCCAGCAGCTTAGATCCGGGCGCTAACTATGGCTACACCTTC
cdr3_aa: CASSLDPGANYGYTF

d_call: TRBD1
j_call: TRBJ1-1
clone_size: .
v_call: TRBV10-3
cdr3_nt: TGTGCCACCCGGGGGACAGGGAACACTGAAGCTTTCTTT
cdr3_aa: CATRGTGNTEAFF

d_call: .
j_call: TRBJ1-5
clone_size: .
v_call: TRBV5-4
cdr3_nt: TGTGCCAGCAGCTTGGACAGGCAGCCCCAGCATTTT
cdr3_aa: CASSLDRQPQHF

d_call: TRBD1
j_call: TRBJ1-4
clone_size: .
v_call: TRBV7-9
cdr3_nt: TGTGCCAGCAGCTTAGAAGGGGGGACAGTCGAAAAACTGTTTTTT
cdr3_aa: CASSLEGGTVEKLFF

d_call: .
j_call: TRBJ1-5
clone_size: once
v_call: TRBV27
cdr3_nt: TGTGCCAGCAGTTTGGGGGGGGGAAGTCAGCCCCAGCATTTT
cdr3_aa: CASSLGGGSQPQHF

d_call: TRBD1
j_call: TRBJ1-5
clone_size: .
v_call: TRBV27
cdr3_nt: TGTGCCAGCAGTCCCGGGACAGGGGGCAAACAGCCCCAGCATTTT
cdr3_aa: CASSPGTGGKQPQHF

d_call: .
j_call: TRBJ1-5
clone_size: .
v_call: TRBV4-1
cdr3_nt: TGCGCCAGCAGCCAAGATGCTTATAGCAATCAGCCCCAGCATTTT
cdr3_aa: CASSQDAYSNQPQHF

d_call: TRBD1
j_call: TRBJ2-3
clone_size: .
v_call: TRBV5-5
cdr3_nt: TGTGCCAGCAGCTTGGACCTGACAGGGGGCCTTAGCACAGATACGCAGTATTTT
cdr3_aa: CASSLDLTGGLSTDTQYF

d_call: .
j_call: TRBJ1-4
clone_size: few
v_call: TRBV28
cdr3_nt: TGTGCCAGCAGTTTAGACAGGCCTCCAACTAATGAAAAACTGTTTTTT
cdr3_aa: CASSLDRPPTNEKLFF

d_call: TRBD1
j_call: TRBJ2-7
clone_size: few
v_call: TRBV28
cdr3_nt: TGTGCCAGCAGTTTAACGGGACAGGGGGCGAGGGAGCAGTACTTC
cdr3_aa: CASSLTGQGAREQYF

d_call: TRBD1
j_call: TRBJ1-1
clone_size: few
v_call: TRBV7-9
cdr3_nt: TGTGCCAGCAGCCTACAGGGGGATATTGAAGCTTTCTTT
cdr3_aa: CASSLQGDIEAFF

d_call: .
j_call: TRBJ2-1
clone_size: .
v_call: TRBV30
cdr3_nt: TGTGCCTGGAGTGAGGGGGGGAGCAATGAGCAGTTCTTC
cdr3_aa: CAWSEGGSNEQFF

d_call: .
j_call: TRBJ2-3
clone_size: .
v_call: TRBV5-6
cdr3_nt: TGTGCCAGCTCTATAGAGGGTACGCAGTATTTT
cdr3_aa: CASSIEGTQYF

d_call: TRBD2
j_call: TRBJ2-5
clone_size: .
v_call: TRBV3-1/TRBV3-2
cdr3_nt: TGTGCCAGCAGCCAAGCTGGGACTAGCGGGCTCAGTACCCAGTACTTC
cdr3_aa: CASSQAGTSGLSTQYF

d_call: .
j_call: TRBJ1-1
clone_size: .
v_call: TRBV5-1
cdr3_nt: TGCGCCAGCAGCTTCGGGCAGGGGACTGAAGCTTTCTTT
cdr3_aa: CASSFGQGTEAFF